This is a list of T cell receptor beta chains from one sample in a study of blood T cell repertoires in COVID-19. Assay used: immunoSEQ multiplex PCR; TCRdb lists only in-frame clones, some missing. The sample has over 70,000 clones, 82% seen once. The sequenced sample was peripheral blood. The receptors stem from a woman in her sixties with acute or convalescent COVID-19. The CDR3 runs from the conserved cysteine through the conserved F or W. The D gene is left open where the match is weak. Clone size is not always given. Where it is, it says once, few, many or a class for expanded clones.

D gene	V gene	J gene	CDR3 length	clone size	CDR3 protein	CDR3 DNA
-	TRBV2	TRBJ1-1	14	-	CASSKEGVGTEAFF	TGTGCCAGCAGCAAAGAGGGGGTCGGCACTGAAGCTTTCTTT
TRBD1	TRBV4-1	TRBJ1-1	15	-	CASSQRTGGRYEAFF	TGCGCCAGCAGCCAAAGGACAGGGGGACGCTATGAAGCTTTCTTT
-	TRBV7-2	TRBJ1-6	16	-	CASSLFAGFGNSPLHF	TGTGCCAGCAGCTTATTTGCGGGCTTTGGGAATTCACCCCTCCACTTT
-	TRBV24-1	TRBJ2-1	15	-	CATSDGREPYNEQFF	TGTGCCACCAGTGATGGGCGGGAACCCTACAATGAGCAGTTCTTC
TRBD1	TRBV5-6	TRBJ1-1	14	few	CATDRGGRNTEAFF	TGTGCCACAGACAGGGGGGGACGGAACACTGAAGCTTTCTTT
-	TRBV7-9	TRBJ2-1	15	-	CASSPRTTRPNEQFF	TGTGCCAGCAGCCCTAGGACTACCAGACCCAATGAGCAGTTCTTC
-	TRBV5-1	TRBJ2-7	14	-	CASSLTTPPYEQYF	TGCGCCAGCAGCTTGACTACACCTCCCTACGAGCAGTACTTC
-	TRBV11-2	TRBJ1-1	15	-	CASSLDPGSNTEAFF	TGTGCCAGCAGCTTAGATCCGGGATCGAACACTGAAGCTTTCTTT
-	TRBV6-6	TRBJ2-3	13	once	CAALKGDTDTQYF	TGTGCCGCCCTTAAGGGGGACACAGATACGCAGTATTTT
-	TRBV28	TRBJ2-7	13	-	CASSPPTGSEQYF	TGTGCCAGCAGTCCCCCGACAGGTAGCGAGCAGTACTTC
-	TRBV5-8	TRBJ2-7	16	-	CASSLFLYGQPYEQYF	TGTGCCAGCAGCTTGTTTCTTTATGGACAGCCCTACGAGCAGTACTTC
-	TRBV9	TRBJ1-5	13	few	CASSPGISQPQHF	TGTGCCAGCAGCCCGGGAATCTCTCAGCCCCAGCATTTT
TRBD1	TRBV2	TRBJ1-3	13	-	CASRSGGTDTIYF	TGTGCCAGCAGGTCAGGGGGCACGGACACCATATATTTT
-	TRBV24-1	TRBJ1-2	15	-	CATSDGGTRNYGYTF	TGTGCCACCAGTGACGGGGGGACACGCAACTATGGCTACACCTTC
TRBD2	TRBV24-1	TRBJ2-2	15	-	CATSDPRTRSGELFF	TGTGCCACCAGTGATCCTAGGACTAGATCCGGGGAGCTGTTTTTT
TRBD2	TRBV6-5	TRBJ2-1	16	-	CASSSIAGVSYNEQFF	TGTGCCAGCAGTTCCATAGCGGGAGTATCCTACAATGAGCAGTTCTTC
TRBD1	TRBV4-1	TRBJ1-2	13	-	CASSRTDREDYTF	TGCGCCAGCAGCCGAACCGACAGGGAAGACTACACCTTC
TRBD1	TRBV6-5	TRBJ2-7	15	-	CASSYATGVSYEQYF	TGTGCCAGCAGTTACGCAACAGGGGTGTCCTACGAGCAGTACTTC
TRBD1	TRBV5-1	TRBJ1-2	15	once	CASSWMGQGLDGYTF	TGCGCCAGCAGCTGGATGGGACAGGGGCTGGATGGCTACACCTTC
TRBD1	TRBV27	TRBJ1-1	15	few	CASTETGWGDTEAFF	TGTGCCAGCACCGAGACAGGGTGGGGAGACACTGAAGCTTTCTTT
TRBD1	TRBV28	TRBJ1-5	15	-	CATSRARGVNQPQHF	TGTGCCACCTCCCGGGCCAGGGGGGTCAATCAGCCCCAGCATTTT
TRBD1	TRBV7-2	TRBJ1-1	13	-	CASSLEDRTEAFF	TGTGCCAGCAGCTTAGAGGACAGGACTGAAGCTTTCTTT